This TCR beta chain originates from a study of T cells in Graves' hyperthyroidism and ophthalmopathy. RNA transcripts were the template for amplifying TCR beta CDR3 regions. With the HTBI primer set, the TCR CDR3 went through a first round of RT-PCR. TCRdb reprocessed the multiplex PCR reads via MiXCR and lists one record per CDR3 protein. Of some 550,000 distinct CDR3 sequences in the sample, more than 15% were seen once. Study outcomes and limitations: Ophthalmopathy got predicted by the model a median approximately 6.3 months before its onset. By a 13 V-J model, ophthalmopathy was set apart from stable hyperthyroidism.

V was pared by 1 base and J by 6 bases, with 5 bases of the junction left unmatched. The CDR3 sequence is 16 residues long. The germline CDR1 and CDR2 sequences are SGHNT and YENEEA. This clonotype was counted many times. What it binds is not known. Input material: blood. This sequence was found in a woman between 35 and 50 years old with Graves' ophthalmopathy. V gene TRBV11-3 combines with J gene TRBJ2-1; 11 positions agree with TRBD1. CDR3 sequence reads: CASSLGLDRGLNEQFF. The CDR3 region has the DNA TGTGCCAGCAGCTTAGGGTTGGACAGGGGGCTCAATGAGCAGTTCTTC. The complete variable domain, with remaining parts taken from reference TRBV11-3 and TRBJ2-1, reads EAGVVQSPRYKIIEKKQPVAFWCNPISGHNTLYWYLQNLGQGPELLIRYENEEAVDDSQLPKDRFSAERLKGVDSTLKIQPAELGDSAVYLCASSLGLDRGLNEQFFGPGTRLTVL.